The clone carrying this TCR beta chain was counted only a few times. Antigen specificity is unknown. The data stem from a study of T-cell memory formation after mild COVID-19. General study results and limits: Clones contracting day 15 to 85 were balanced CD4/CD8; later expanders leaned CD4+. The main location of contracting CD4+ clones was CM and EM, and that of contracting CD8+ clones was EMRA.

cDNA libraries for TCR alpha and TCR beta, carrying sample barcodes and UMIs, came from 5'RACE with constant-segment primers. MiXCR was run by TCRdb on the 5' RACE reads, yielding one entry per CDR3 protein. The sample carries approximately 500,000 distinct CDR3 sequences, approximately 23% recorded once. The junction had 4 bases not matched to a gene; V was cut back by 4 bases and J by 5 bases. CDR3 length: 16 residues. Per the germline V gene, CDR1 is KGHDR and CDR2 is SFDVKD. J is TRBJ2-2 and V is TRBV24-1; TRBD1 matches 12 bases. The clonotype comes from an adult woman who had mild COVID-19 (a few samples of this study predate the infection). Cell type and time point are not known. The source material was PBMCs or a T cell subset sorted from them (not recorded which). The CDR3 region is CATSERDRGRTGELFF. The CDR3 nucleotides are TGTGCCACCAGTGAGCGGGACAGGGGGCGTACCGGGGAGCTGTTTTTT.